A selection of T cell receptor beta chains follows, all from one sample in a study of T cell repertoires in cytomegalovirus infection. TCRdb independently ran MiXCR on the reads; one entry per CDR3 protein. The table includes a few hundred thousand distinct CDR3 sequences, 42% detected once. These receptors lack a known antigen. The sample was cultured PBMCs, taken from culture after CMV antigen stimulation. These receptors came from a human donor in good health (CMV status not recorded). Some clones in this sample may be carry-over from other donors' samples. CDR3s include the opening cysteine and the closing phenylalanine or tryptophan. D genes are given only for firm matches. Not all rows give a size; the values are once, few, many and, for expanded clones, a class.

clone_size d_call j_call v_call cdr3_nt cdr3_aa
few TRBD2 TRBJ2-3 TRBV12-3/TRBV12-4 TGTGCCAGCAGTCTCATGGGACTAGCGGGAGCAGATACGCAGTATTTT CASSLMGLAGADTQYF
. . TRBJ2-7 TRBV19 TGTGCCAGTAGTATGATGGTGGGGCCCCAAGTCCCCTACGAGCAGTACTTC CASSMMVGPQVPYEQYF
. . TRBJ2-7 TRBV12-5 TGTGCTAGTGGTTTGGCTCCGACTTACGAGCAGTACTTC CASGLAPTYEQYF
few . TRBJ1-1 TRBV6-2/TRBV6-3 TGTGCCAGCTCTCCACCCTTGGCAGCAAACACTGAAGCTTTCTTT CASSPPLAANTEAFF
. . TRBJ2-7 TRBV6-2/TRBV6-3 TGTGCCAGCAGCCGCCGGGGGAACCCCTACGAGCAGTACTTC CASSRRGNPYEQYF
. . TRBJ1-2 TRBV6-8 TGTGCCAGCAGTTACGGCATCGACAGGTCCTATGGCTACACCTTC CASSYGIDRSYGYTF
. . TRBJ2-1 TRBV20-1 TGCACCGGAGGGGGGGGGGGCCTCAATGAGCAGTTCTTC CTGGGGGLNEQFF
. . TRBJ1-1 TRBV4-2 TGTGCCAGCAGCCAAGAGGGAGCAGGGGACACTGAAGCTTTCTTT CASSQEGAGDTEAFF
. TRBD1 TRBJ2-3 TRBV27 TGTGCCAGCAGCAGACTCGGACAGGGGGCATGGGATACGCAGTATTTT CASSRLGQGAWDTQYF
once TRBD2 TRBJ2-7 TRBV11-2 TGTGCCAGCAGCTTACCCGACCCTAGCGGTTCCTACGAGCAGTACTTC CASSLPDPSGSYEQYF
. . TRBJ2-4 TRBV20-1 TGCAGTGCCCTGGGACATACACTAGCTGGAAACATTCAGTACTTC CSALGHTLAGNIQYF
. TRBD2 TRBJ2-5 TRBV4-1 TGCGCCAGCAGCCCTCGTCCGGCTAGCGGGAGGGAATGGGCGACCCAGTACTTC CASSPRPASGREWATQYF
many . TRBJ2-1 TRBV7-2 TGTGCCAGCAGCTTAGGTACCCTAGCGCTGAGCTCCTACAATGAGCAGTTCTTC CASSLGTLALSSYNEQFF
. . TRBJ2-1 TRBV28 TGTGCCAGCAGATTAGTCGATGAGCAGTTCTTC CASRLVDEQFF
. . TRBJ2-6 TRBV7-8 TGTGCCAGTCATGTATCGGCTCTATACCGCTCTGGGGCCAACGTCCTGACTTTC CASHVSALYRSGANVLTF
once . TRBJ1-4 TRBV7-3 TGTGCCAGCAGCCCTAATAAAAAACTGTTTTTT CASSPNKKLFF
. . TRBJ2-7 TRBV6-1 TGTGCCAGCAGTGAGGGCCGCTACGAGCAGTACTTC CASSEGRYEQYF
. TRBD1 TRBJ1-5 TRBV12-3/TRBV12-4 TGTGCCAGCAGTTTGACAGGGCCCAATCAGCCCCAGCATTTT CASSLTGPNQPQHF
few . TRBJ2-1 TRBV11-2 TGTGCCAGCAGCCAGGGGACCGTTCAGTTCTTC CASSQGTVQFF
few TRBD2 TRBJ2-1 TRBV7-8 TGTGCCAGCAGCGCACTAGCGGGGATGAACAATGAGCAGTTCTTC CASSALAGMNNEQFF
few . TRBJ1-1 TRBV7-2 TGTGCCAGCAGCCCAAAGCATGTGAACACTGAAGCTTTCTTT CASSPKHVNTEAFF
. . TRBJ1-6 TRBV20-1 TGCAGTGCTAGAGAATCCAGGTCTGATTCACCCCTCCACTTT CSARESRSDSPLHF
many . TRBJ2-1 TRBV7-9 TGTGCCAGCACCAAACCCGGCGGCAGGGACAATGAGCAGTTCTTC CASTKPGGRDNEQFF
once . TRBJ1-6 TRBV27 TGTGCCAGCCATCGAGCGCCAGGGGATAATTCACCCCTCCACTTT CASHRAPGDNSPLHF
many TRBD2 TRBJ2-3 TRBV7-2 TGTGCCAGCAGCCACCGGACTAGCGGGAGGGCCGGCACAGATACGCAGTATTTT CASSHRTSGRAGTDTQYF
few . TRBJ2-5 TRBV7-9 TGTGCCAGCAGCAGTATAGGGGCTCAAGAGACCCAGTACTTC CASSSIGAQETQYF
. . TRBJ2-7 TRBV25-1 TGTGCCAGCAGTGATGTTTCAGGGCATTACTACGAGCAGTACTTC CASSDVSGHYYEQYF